These 20 T cell receptor beta chains came from one sample sequenced in a study of blood T cell repertoires in COVID-19. Only in-frame clones appear in the TCRdb table, and some are missing; sequencing was by immunoSEQ multiplex PCR. The sample yields a few hundred thousand clones, approximately 89% seen once. Specimen: peripheral blood. The source is a woman in her twenties or thirties with COVID-19, enrolled during active disease.

J is TRBJ1-4 and V is TRBV9; TRBD1 aligns across 11 bases. Germline V gene sequence: CDR1 SGDLS, CDR2 YYNGEE. The CDR3 extends over 20 amino acids. V lost 3 bases, J lost 0 bases, and 13 bases stayed unmatched. The CDR3 is CASSAGTGGLRGATNEKLFF. The CDR3 nucleotides read TGTGCCAGCAGCGCCGGGACAGGGGGTTTACGAGGCGCAACTAATGAAAAACTGTTTTTT. Supplemented by reference TRBV9 and TRBJ1-4, the full variable domain reads DSGVTQTPKHLITATGQRVTLRCSPRSGDLSVYWYQQSLDQGLQFLIQYYNGEERAKGNILERFSAQQFPDLHSELNLSSLELGDSALYFCASSAGTGGLRGATNEKLFFGSGTQLSVL.

J is TRBJ1-5 and V is TRBV6-2 or TRBV6-3; D might be TRBD1 (5 bases). The V and J ends lost 6 bases and 4 bases respectively, with 16 bases between them. The germline CDR1 and CDR2 sequences are MNHEY and SVGEGT. This CDR3 has 15 residues. CDR3 residues: CASSLAAGWNQPQHF. CDR3 DNA: TGTGCCAGCAGCCTCGCGGCAGGGTGGAATCAGCCCCAGCATTTT.

This chain joins TRBV28 and TRBJ1-1; D unresolved. The V gene's germline CDR1 is MDHEN and CDR2 SYDVKM. Trimming left V 5 bases short and J 0 bases short, with 10 bases between. The CDR3 totals 14 residues. CDR3 sequence (DNA): TGTGCCAGCAGTCCCACAACATTGAACACTGAAGCTTTCTTT. It translates to CASSPTTLNTEAFF.

The V and J genes are TRBV5-1 and TRBJ2-7; 9 bases are shared with TRBD2. Germline CDR1 SGHRS, CDR2 YFSETQ. This CDR3 comprises 13 residues. Trimming cost V 0 bases and J 6 bases; bases outside gene matches: 1. Written as DNA, the CDR3 is TGCGCCAGCAGCTTGGGCGGGGGGGGCGAGCAGTACGTC. It yields the protein CASSLGGGGEQYV.

This chain uses TRBV5-6 with TRBJ1-5, with 10 bases that match TRBD1. The CDR3 has 14 amino acids. Looked up from germline, CDR1 is SGHDT and CDR2 is YYEEEE. The junction had 4 bases not matched to a gene; V was cut back by 3 bases and J by 7 bases. In DNA, the CDR3 is TGTGCCAGCAGCTCGGGACAGGGGAGCCAGCCCCAGCATTTT. Protein sequence: CASSSGQGSQPQHF. Full variable domain (remainder filled in from reference TRBV5-6 and TRBJ1-5): DAGVTQSPTHLIKTRGQQVTLRCSPKSGHDTVSWYQQALGQGPQFIFQYYEEEERQRGNFPDRFSGHQFPNYSSELNVNALLLGDSALYLCASSSGQGSQPQHFGDGTRLSIL.

This sequence joins TRBV2 and TRBJ2-1; 11 bases align to TRBD2. This CDR3 contains 15 residues. The V and J ends lost 4 bases and 7 bases, in that order; junction bases with no gene match: 6. Germline V gene lookup returns CDR1 SNHLY and CDR2 FYNNEI. The CDR3 loop is CASSGGLAGGNEQFF. CDR3 nucleotide sequence: TGTGCCAGCAGTGGGGGCCTAGCGGGGGGTAATGAGCAGTTCTTC.

Here the CDR3 DNA reads TGTGCCAGCAGCTTAGCGGACAGTATTGGCTATGGCTACACCTTC. Translated, it gives CASSLADSIGYGYTF. The chain recombines TRBV7-8 with TRBJ1-2; perhaps TRBD1 as D (6 bases). CDR3 length: 15 amino acids. The V gene lost 0 bases and the J gene lost 4 bases, with 12 bases spanning the gap. Germline V lookup: CDR1 SGHVS, CDR2 FQNEAQ.

This chain links TRBV6-5 with TRBJ1-6; tentatively, D is TRBD1 (6 bases). The CDR3 runs to 13 residues. V was clipped by 8 bases and J by 8 bases, with 13 bases between them. Germline V gene data show CDR1 as MNHEY and CDR2 as SVGAGI. CDR3 DNA: TGTGCCAGCGAGAGGGGGTCCTATTCACCCCTCCACTTT. Translated: CASERGSYSPLHF.

This rearrangement joins TRBV28 to TRBJ1-5; 7 nucleotides align to TRBD1. CDR3 length: 12 amino acids. CDR1 is MDHEN, CDR2 SYDVKM, per germline. V trimming: 4 bases; J trimming: 11 bases; junction bases outside the gene matches: 5. CDR3 in DNA: TGTGCCAGCAGTTATGACAGGGTAGCCCAGCATTTT. Translating it yields CASSYDRVAQHF.

The V call is TRBV9, the J call TRBJ2-7; 9 nucleotides line up with TRBD1. Germline loops: CDR1 SGDLS, CDR2 YYNGEE. The CDR3 consists of 14 residues. The ends lost 2 bases at V and 2 bases at J; junction bases unmatched: 2. Written as DNA, the CDR3 is TGTGCCAGCAGCGTGGGACAGGGTCCCTACGAGCAGTACTTC. Encoded protein: CASSVGQGPYEQYF.

The J gene is TRBJ2-1, the V gene TRBV5-4, with 9 bases fitting TRBD2. The germline V gene has CDR1 SGHNT and CDR2 YYREEE (reference sequence). This CDR3 is 15 amino acids long. V shed 4 bases and J 8 bases; nucleotides not matched to a gene: 10. CDR3 amino acids: CASSTASGAYDEQFF. As DNA, the CDR3 is TGTGCCAGCAGCACCGCTAGCGGGGCGTACGATGAGCAGTTCTTC.

This chain uses TRBV5-6 with TRBJ1-6; no clear D gene. The CDR3 has 14 residues. V lost 1 base, J lost 5 bases, and 7 bases lay in between. The germline V gene encodes CDR1 SGHDT and CDR2 YYEEEE. The CDR3 here is CASSLIRDNSPLHF. Written as DNA, the CDR3 is TGTGCCAGCAGCTTGATCCGGGATAATTCACCCCTCCACTTT.

CDR3 in amino acids: CSVGRGGTEAFF. The CDR3 DNA is TGCAGCGTTGGTCGGGGTGGAACTGAAGCTTTCTTT. The chain is built from TRBV29-1 and TRBJ1-1, with unresolved D. The CDR3 contains 12 residues. Trimming pared 4 bases from V and 5 bases from J, leaving 11 bases between. Germline V gene sequence: CDR1 SQVTM, CDR2 ANQGSEA.

About this clone itself: This sample includes further DNA sequences coding for the same CDR3. The rearrangement uses TRBV5-5 and TRBJ1-1, with D tentatively TRBD1 (6 bases). Trimming left V 2 bases short and J 3 bases short, with 11 bases between. CDR1 SGHKS and CDR2 YYEKEE come from the germline V gene (reference sequence). The CDR3 is 14 amino acids. The chain's CDR3 is CASSLTGSDTEAFF. CDR3 in DNA: TGTGCCAGCAGCTTAACAGGGTCGGACACTGAAGCTTTCTTT.

Here the CDR3 reads CASRPTGASSYEQYF. Here the CDR3 DNA reads TGTGCCAGCAGACCAACAGGGGCAAGCTCCTACGAGCAGTACTTC. The V call is TRBV13, the J call TRBJ2-7; 7 nucleotides align to TRBD1. The CDR3 spans 15 residues. From germline, CDR1 is PRHDT and CDR2 FYEKMQ (reference sequence). J was trimmed by 0 bases and V by 6 bases; bases with no gene match: 8. The whole variable domain, remainder taken from reference TRBV13 and TRBJ2-7, is AAGVIQSPRHLIKEKRETATLKCYPIPRHDTVYWYQQGPGQDPQFLISFYEKMQSDKGSIPDRFSAQQFSDYHSELNMSSLELGDSALYFCASRPTGASSYEQYFGPGTRLTVT.

The J gene is TRBJ1-4, the V gene TRBV18; maybe TRBD1 (5 bases). The CDR3 extends over 14 amino acids. Germline V lookup: CDR1 KGHSH, CDR2 LQKENI. V dropped 2 bases and J dropped 8 bases, with 12 bases sitting between them. This CDR3 is CASSPTWRDEKLFF. In DNA form, the CDR3 reads TGTGCCAGCTCACCAACTTGGCGGGACGAAAAACTGTTTTTT.

The chain joins TRBV11-2 to TRBJ2-3; tentatively, D is TRBD2 (6 bases). Between the trimmed V and J ends, which lost 5 bases and 10 bases, there was a span of 22 bases. The germline V gene encodes CDR1 SGHAT and CDR2 FQNNGV. This CDR3 region has 15 residues. As DNA, the CDR3 is TGTGCCAGCAGCCTCGGCCCGGATATGGGGGGTTCGCAGTATTTT. This sequence encodes CASSLGPDMGGSQYF.

V and J are TRBV12-5 and TRBJ1-5; TRBD1 aligns across 7 bases. Germline CDR1 reads LGHNT; CDR2 reads FRNRAP. Germline trimming cut 4 bases from V and 11 bases from J; bases unmatched to any gene: 11. This CDR3 region has 14 residues. CDR3 sequence reads: CASGSDRVLGAQHF. Written as DNA, the CDR3 is TGTGCTAGTGGTTCCGACAGGGTCCTGGGCGCCCAGCATTTT. Based on the CDR3 plus reference TRBV12-5 and TRBJ1-5, the full variable domain is DARVTQTPRHKVTEMGQEVTMRCQPILGHNTVFWYRQTMMQGLELLAYFRNRAPLDDSGMPKDRFSAEMPDATLATLKIQPSEPRDSAVYFCASGSDRVLGAQHFGDGTRLSIL.

The chain combines TRBV6-6 with TRBJ2-7; 8 nucleotides line up with TRBD2. J gave up 0 bases and V 2 bases, and 3 bases lay outside the gene matches. CDR1 and CDR2 from the germline V gene are MNHNY and SVGAGI (reference sequence). The CDR3 length is 15 residues. The CDR3 spells CASSYQGTSSYEQYF. CDR3 bases: TGTGCCAGCAGTTACCAAGGGACTAGCTCCTACGAGCAGTACTTC.

J is TRBJ1-1 and V is TRBV7-3, with 8 nucleotides matching TRBD1. The germline gives CDR1 SGHTA, CDR2 FQGTGA. Trimming took 5 bases from V and 12 from J; bases not matched to a gene: 11. The CDR3 sequence is 13 residues long. Written as DNA, the CDR3 is TGTGCCAGCAGCACCGGACAGGGTCGTACGACTTTCTTT. It yields the protein CASSTGQGRTTFF.